These T cell receptor beta chains were read from a single sample in a study of T cells in Graves' hyperthyroidism and ophthalmopathy. TCRdb called the multiplex PCR reads again in MiXCR, with one record for every CDR3 protein. The sample has 300,000 to 350,000 distinct CDR3 sequences; about 18% are singletons. Input material: blood. The receptors stem from a woman in her forties or fifties with Graves' hyperthyroidism. CDR3s include the opening cysteine and the closing phenylalanine or tryptophan. D genes are given only for firm matches. Size values are once, few and many counts, or a class for expanded clones, and some rows have none.

CDR3 protein,CDR3 DNA,clone size,D gene,V gene,J gene
CASRPIEVGTDANTGELFF,TGTGCCAGCAGGCCCATTGAAGTCGGGACAGATGCAAACACCGGGGAGCTGTTTTTT,NA,TRBD1,TRBV5-5,TRBJ2-2
CASSLDSNSYNEQFF,TGCGCCAGCAGCCTGGACAGCAACTCCTACAATGAGCAGTTCTTC,many,NA,TRBV5-1,TRBJ2-1
CASSQVDRGVTDTQYF,TGTGCCAGCAGCCAAGTCGACAGGGGTGTGACAGATACGCAGTATTTT,few,TRBD1,TRBV3-1,TRBJ2-3
CASSFGGKHQPQHF,TGTGCCAGCAGTTTTGGGGGAAAGCATCAGCCCCAGCATTTT,many,NA,TRBV12-3/TRBV12-4,TRBJ1-5
CASSAPGQGTDTQYF,TGTGCCAGCAGCGCCCCGGGACAGGGCACAGATACGCAGTATTTT,many,TRBD1,TRBV3-1,TRBJ2-3
CASSGPRDKKSSSYNEQFF,TGTGCCAGCAGTGGGCCCCGGGACAAGAAGAGTAGCTCCTACAATGAGCAGTTCTTC,NA,NA,TRBV2,TRBJ2-1
CASSQGGDYGYTF,TGTGCCAGCAGCCAAGGAGGGGACTATGGCTACACCTTC,NA,NA,TRBV7-9,TRBJ1-2
CASSPWTGEDGYTF,TGCGCCAGCAGCCCATGGACAGGGGAGGATGGCTACACCTTC,few,TRBD1,TRBV5-1,TRBJ1-2
CASGTQNTEAFF,TGCGCCAGCGGGACTCAGAACACTGAAGCTTTCTTT,NA,NA,TRBV5-1,TRBJ1-1
CASSQGRTDTQYF,TGCGCCAGCAGCCAAGGCAGAACAGATACGCAGTATTTT,NA,NA,TRBV4-1,TRBJ2-3
CASSFGFGVREDTQYF,TGTGCCAGCAGCTTCGGTTTTGGGGTTAGAGAAGATACGCAGTATTTT,NA,NA,TRBV5-4,TRBJ2-3
CASSYSHRTSRGNEQFF,TGTGCCAGCAGTTACTCCCATCGGACTAGCAGAGGCAATGAGCAGTTCTTC,many,TRBD2,TRBV6-5,TRBJ2-1